The T cell receptor beta chain under discussion was sequenced for a study of siplizumab effects on memory and regulatory T cells. The CDR3 has 14 amino acids. V shed 6 bases, J shed 7 bases, and the junction held 6 bases outside the gene matches. Germline V lookup: CDR1 MNHEY, CDR2 SVGAGI. The study, taken as a whole, reports: Unstimulated subsets were the mapping target of only a minor fraction of alloreactive clones. Naive T cells apparently outstripped memory cells in diversity and seemed major alloresponse contributors.

Per-sample assaying covered 85,000 to 100,000 TCR templates. The data were produced by immunoSEQ multiplex PCR, yet TCRdb's version contains in-frame clones alone and is incomplete. The sample includes nearly 95,000 clones, nearly 95% of them seen just once. On this clone: The antigen remains unidentified.

The sequence came from a human donor in good health. The sequenced sample was non-Treg CD4+ T cells sorted from blood. This chain uses TRBV6-5 with TRBJ1-4, with TRBD1 matching over 9 bases. This chain's CDR3 is CASRSTGGSEKLFF. CDR3 bases: TGTGCCAGCAGGTCGACAGGGGGGAGTGAAAAACTGTTTTTT.